The text below deals with one T cell receptor beta chain. This entry comes from a study of blood T cell repertoires in COVID-19. The method was immunoSEQ multiplex PCR; TCRdb's version includes in-frame clones alone and lacks a portion of them. This table has 400,000 to 500,000 clones, 88% appearing once. Exposed participants came across a COVID-19 case within 2 weeks before study entry. Germline-derived CDR1 and CDR2 are LGHNA and YSLEER. Trimming took 2 bases from V and 6 from J; bases not matched to a gene: 17. The length of the CDR3 is 21 residues. V is TRBV4-3 and J is TRBJ2-1, with TRBD2 matching 15 bases. This receptor was identified in a woman aged 18-29 years who had been exposed to COVID-19. The sample comprised PBMCs or T cells enriched from blood (not recorded which). The CDR3 DNA sequence: TGCGCCAGCAGCCAACCTAAAGGGACTAGCGGGGGGCCCGGGTTCGGCAATGAGCAGTTCTTC. This codes for CASSQPKGTSGGPGFGNEQFF.